A single sample is the source of the 23 T cell receptor beta chains below, sequenced in a study of patients and donors after allogeneic stem cell transplantation. TCRdb reprocessed the RT-PCR reads via MiXCR and lists one record per CDR3 protein. This table has roughly 250,000 distinct CDR3 sequences, roughly 14% appearing once. Material: blood, either unsorted or a sorted T cell fraction (not recorded which). The receptors stem from a human donor who was either an allogeneic HSCT recipient or a stem cell or donor lymphocyte infusion donor (not recorded which). It is not recorded whose cells these are; they may come from a transplant donor.

Ten or more counts support this clonotype. The V gene is TRBV20-1, the J gene TRBJ1-5; D not resolved. Trimming removed 1 base from V and 2 bases from J, with 18 bases in between. Germline CDR1 is DFQATT and CDR2 is SNEGSKA (reference sequence). The CDR3 runs 17 residues. The CDR3 loop reads CSARVQVAAAGNQPQHF. For the CDR3, the DNA is TGCAGTGCTAGAGTGCAGGTTGCTGCGGCGGGCAATCAGCCCCAGCATTTT.

In its sample, this clonotype was seen many times. J is TRBJ2-7 and V is TRBV18; D is possibly TRBD2 (5 bases). The length of the CDR3 is 12 residues. V was pared by 2 bases and J by 3 bases, with 5 bases between. The germline gives CDR1 KGHSH, CDR2 LQKENI. The CDR3 nucleotides read TGTGCCAGCTCACCAGAGGGCTACGAGCAGTACTTC. It translates to CASSPEGYEQYF.

V usage is TRBV12-3 or TRBV12-4 and J usage is TRBJ2-1, with D tentatively TRBD1 (5 bases). This CDR3 spans 16 amino acids. Between the trimmed V and J ends, which lost 2 bases and 1 base, there was a span of 12 bases. The DNA of the CDR3 is TGTGCCAGCAGTTTAAGGGGATCCTTATCCTACAATGAGCAGTTCTTC. Translation: CASSLRGSLSYNEQFF.

There are many counts of this clonotype. The chain has TRBV6-2 or TRBV6-3 and TRBJ2-4; D might be TRBD1 or TRBD2, each matching 5 bases. Trimming cost V 6 bases and J 12 bases, with 15 bases left between them. Germline-derived CDR1 and CDR2 are MNHEY and SVGEGT. CDR3 length: 12 residues. The CDR3 here is CASSQPGTNQYF. The CDR3 nucleotides read TGTGCCAGCAGCCAGCCCGGGACGAATCAGTACTTC.

J is TRBJ1-2 and V is TRBV30; D is possibly TRBD1 (5 bases). V dropped 0 bases and J dropped 8 bases, with 10 bases sitting between them. Germline lookup yields CDR1 GTSNPN and CDR2 SVGIG (reference sequence). The CDR3 spans 12 residues. The CDR3 region is CAWSVGGEGYTF. The CDR3 DNA reads TGTGCCTGGAGTGTAGGAGGGGAAGGCTACACCTTC. Looking up the rest from reference TRBV30 and TRBJ1-2 gives the full variable domain: SQTIHQWPATLVQPVGSPLSLECTVEGTSNPNLYWYRQAAGRGLQLLFYSVGIGQISSEVPQNLSASRPQDRQFILSSKKLLLSDSGFYLCAWSVGGEGYTFGSGTRLTVV.

Only a few counts were recorded for this clonotype. The chain is built from TRBV20-1 and TRBJ2-2; D uncertain. V was trimmed by 1 base and J by 0 bases, leaving 12 bases between them. The CDR3 consists of 16 residues. Germline V gene data show CDR1 as DFQATT and CDR2 as SNEGSKA (reference sequence). This CDR3 reads CSARVALGSNTGELFF. CDR3 in DNA: TGCAGTGCTAGAGTTGCCCTAGGGTCGAACACCGGGGAGCTGTTTTTT.

There are many counts of this clonotype. V and J are TRBV24-1 and TRBJ2-2, with 9 nucleotides matching TRBD2. Trimming cost V 7 bases and J 3 bases; bases outside gene matches: 2. The CDR3 spans 14 residues. Per germline, CDR1 KGHDR and CDR2 SFDVKD. In DNA form, the CDR3 reads TGTGCCACCAGGACTAGCGGACACACCGGGGAGCTGTTTTTT. Encoded protein: CATRTSGHTGELFF.

The gene calls are TRBV6-1 and TRBJ2-6; the D is unclear. From germline, CDR1 is MNHNS and CDR2 SASEGT. There are 14 residues in the CDR3. The V end lost 5 bases, the J end lost 4 bases, and 9 bases lay between the germline ends. The CDR3 reads CASSQTTGANVLTF. As DNA, the CDR3 is TGTGCCAGCAGTCAGACGACCGGGGCCAACGTCCTGACTTTC.

This clonotype was picked up a small number of times. The genes are TRBV7-7 and TRBJ2-7; D remains ambiguous. The ends were cut back, 0 bases at V and 11 bases at J, with 14 bases in the middle. Germline values: CDR1 SSHAT, CDR2 FNYEAQ (reference sequence). The CDR3 totals 13 residues. The CDR3 region has the DNA TGTGCCAGCAGCTTAGCGGAAAACGGAAGAAAGTACTTC. Protein product: CASSLAENGRKYF.

This clonotype came up a few times. The V and J genes are TRBV7-9 and TRBJ2-7, with D tentatively TRBD1 (5 bases). From germline, CDR1 is SEHNR and CDR2 FQNEAQ (reference sequence). Trimming removed 3 bases from V and 3 bases from J, with 6 bases in between. This CDR3 spans 12 amino acids. CDR3 protein: CASSFDSYEQYF. CDR3 sequence (DNA): TGTGCCAGCAGCTTCGACAGCTACGAGCAGTACTTC.

J is TRBJ2-1 and V is TRBV28, with 8 bases that match TRBD1. The CDR3 contains 20 residues. Germline assignment: CDR1 MDHEN and CDR2 SYDVKM. The J segment lost 0 bases and the V segment lost 7 bases, leaving 20 bases of the junction unmatched. In DNA, the CDR3 is TGTGCCAGCACTCTTCACCGTGGGACAGGTTATACGAGCTCCTACAATGAGCAGTTCTTC. Its protein product is CASTLHRGTGYTSSYNEQFF. Combining the CDR3 with reference TRBV28 and TRBJ2-1 gives the whole variable domain DVKVTQSSRYLVKRTGEKVFLECVQDMDHENMFWYRQDPGLGLRLIYFSYDVKMKEKGDIPEGYSVSREKKERFSLILESASTNQTSMYLCASTLHRGTGYTSSYNEQFFGPGTRLTVL.

This chain connects TRBV23-1 to TRBJ2-7, with D unresolved. TRBV23-1 is reported as an ORF; its role is uncertain. The CDR3 loop spans 12 amino acids. The V end lost 6 bases, the J end lost 1 base, and 7 bases lay between the germline ends. CDR3 in amino acids: CASRTPSYEQYF. The CDR3 nucleotides read TGCGCCAGCAGGACACCATCCTACGAGCAGTACTTC.

This clonotype occurred a few times. V gene TRBV11-2 combines with J gene TRBJ1-2; D remains ambiguous. Germline CDR1 reads SGHAT; CDR2 reads FQNNGV. Trimming cost V 5 bases and J 1 base, with 8 bases left between them. This CDR3 has 13 residues. This chain's CDR3 is CASSQGINYGYTF. The CDR3 region has the DNA TGTGCCAGCAGCCAAGGGATTAACTATGGCTACACCTTC.

This clonotype was detected a few times. This chain joins TRBV7-6 and TRBJ1-1; no reliable D call. The CDR3 totals 15 residues. V was clipped by 2 bases and J by 7 bases, with 17 bases between them. Germline V gene data show CDR1 as SGHVS and CDR2 as FNYEAQ. CDR3 nucleotide sequence: TGTGCCAGCAGCTTAAGGGTGGGTGATGAGGTTGAAGCTTTCTTT. Encoded protein: CASSLRVGDEVEAFF.

In this sample, this clonotype turned up a few times. The chain employs TRBV5-4 and TRBJ2-4; TRBD1 aligns across 8 bases. Germline V lookup: CDR1 SGHNT, CDR2 YYREEE (reference sequence). Trimming removed 4 bases from V and 7 bases from J; junction bases left unmatched: 7. This CDR3 spans 14 amino acids. The CDR3 sequence: CASSPTGGLNIQYF. The CDR3 nucleotides read TGTGCCAGCAGCCCCACAGGGGGGTTGAACATTCAGTACTTC.

The sample holds many counts of this clonotype. The chain carries TRBV7-9 and TRBJ2-1; perhaps TRBD2 as D (6 bases). Per the germline V gene, CDR1 is SEHNR and CDR2 is FQNEAQ (reference sequence). The CDR3 contains 14 residues. Trimming removed 4 bases at V and 7 bases at J, with 14 bases between. CDR3 sequence (DNA): TGTGCCAGCAGCTCGTCCGGGACTCGGAATGAGCAGTTCTTC. It specifies CASSSSGTRNEQFF.

This clonotype showed up many times. The rearrangement joins TRBV2 to TRBJ1-2, with 9 bases identical to TRBD1. In germline, CDR1 is SNHLY, CDR2 FYNNEI. V gave up 10 bases and J gave up 5 bases; unmatched junction bases: 17. The CDR3 is 16 residues long. Here the CDR3 reads CATRRTGAVSRYGYTF. DNA of the CDR3: TGTGCCACCAGGAGGACAGGGGCCGTATCTCGGTATGGCTACACCTTC.

J is TRBJ2-3 and V is TRBV3-1, with 9 bases aligning to TRBD1. The CDR3 spans 18 residues. Germline V lookup: CDR1 LGHDT, CDR2 YNNKEL (reference sequence). Trimming took 1 base from V and 8 from J; bases not matched to a gene: 16. The CDR3 bases are TGTGCCAGCAGCCAAGCCCCTGGACCGGGACAGGGTTCGGGTACGCAGTATTTT. Protein sequence: CASSQAPGPGQGSGTQYF.

This chain connects TRBV5-1 to TRBJ2-3; TRBD1 matches 8 bases. The CDR3 covers 17 residues. CDR1 SGHRS and CDR2 YFSETQ come from the germline V gene. V gave up 2 bases and J gave up 2 bases; unmatched junction bases: 10. In DNA, the CDR3 is TGCGCCAGCAGCTTTGGGTTAGGACAGGGTGACACAGATACGCAGTATTTT. The encoded protein is CASSFGLGQGDTDTQYF.

This clonotype is judged medium-sized (0.01 to 0.1%). CDR3 amino acids: CASSLLGRLNTGELFF. DNA of the CDR3: TGCGCCAGCAGCTTGCTGGGGCGGCTTAACACCGGGGAGCTGTTTTTT. This chain uses TRBV5-1 with TRBJ2-2, with D possibly being TRBD1 (5 bases). The CDR3 totals 16 residues. The V end was cut by 1 base, the J end by 2 bases, with 12 bases between. CDR1 and CDR2 (germline): SGHRS, YFSETQ.

The chain joins TRBV7-2 to TRBJ2-7; 9 bases are shared with TRBD1. Germline CDR1 and CDR2: SGHTA and FQGNSA. Trimming removed 5 bases from V and 6 bases from J; junction bases left unmatched: 8. The CDR3 is 14 amino acids. CDR3 in DNA: TGTGCCAGCAGCGTAGGGGACAGGGTCACCGAGCAGTACTTC. Residues: CASSVGDRVTEQYF.

The chain uses TRBV9 and TRBJ2-2, with TRBD1 matching 7 bases. The CDR3 sequence is 14 residues long. With 1 base clipped from V and 6 bases from J, the junction kept 3 bases outside the gene matches. Germline lookup yields CDR1 SGDLS and CDR2 YYNGEE. The CDR3, as DNA: TGTGCCAGCAGCGTAACAGGGGTCTCCGGGGAGCTGTTTTTT. Encoded protein: CASSVTGVSGELFF.

The chain uses TRBV12-3 or TRBV12-4 and TRBJ2-7, with D perhaps matching TRBD1 or TRBD2 (5 bases each). Trimming took 4 bases from V and 0 from J, leaving 19 bases between them. This CDR3 region has 17 residues. CDR3 nucleotides: TGTGCCAGCAGTTCCTCCCTCCGGGACGGAGCCTCCTACGAGCAGTACTTC. Its protein product is CASSSSLRDGASYEQYF.